These T cell receptor beta chains were read from a single sample in a study of T cell repertoires in cytomegalovirus infection. Which antigens these TCRs recognize remains unknown. TCRdb ran MiXCR on the reads and lists one entry per CDR3 protein. Counted here are some 940,000 distinct CDR3 sequences, less than 40% occurring once; the ten biggest clones make up over 12%. This specimen was cultured CD8+ T cells from PBMCs, taken from culture after CMV antigen stimulation. Receptors originate from a human donor in good health (CMV status not recorded). Some clones in this sample may be carry-over from other donors' samples. Both conserved end residues are part of each CDR3.

TRBV20-1	TRBJ2-7	CSASTLDNSYEQYF
TRBV9	TRBJ2-3	CASSVRPRASGAIGDTQYF
TRBV5-1	TRBJ1-6	CASSPPPAGRDSPLHF
TRBV6-1	TRBJ1-1	CASSEGSYYRENTEAFF
TRBV7-6	TRBJ1-3	CASSLAGAAIYF
TRBV12-3/TRBV12-4	TRBJ2-3	CASSLGTGARSTDTQYF
TRBV20-1	TRBJ2-1	CSARGPAGGSWNEQFF
TRBV27	TRBJ1-2	CASSISQGYGYTF
TRBV7-6	TRBJ2-3	CASSLGISSTDTQYF
TRBV10-3	TRBJ2-2	CAISSPMVGELFF
TRBV27	TRBJ2-3	CASSSTSRPDTQYF
TRBV15	TRBJ2-3	CATRTSVFATDTQYF
TRBV4-1	TRBJ1-1	CASSRDRGRDTEAFF